The T cell receptor (beta chain) described here comes from a study of vaccination and CD4 T cells after COVID-19 (dated by TCRdb to between 2021 and 2022). General notes on the study: SARS-CoV-2 positivity had been established in the convalescent patients by nasal swab PCR, and mild disease was recorded in several of these patients and severe disease in one. Overlapping spike peptide pools from SARS-CoV-2 and from the common cold coronaviruses HCoV-NL63, HCoV-OC43 and HCoV-229E were used as culture stimuli. Control cultures received a CEFX viral epitope pool as the positive control, an HIV-1 Nef peptide pool as the negative control, or no peptide. Post-COVID blood samples were collected from convalescent patients a median of around 100 days after diagnosis, with a range of about 30 to 170 days. Each participant got two doses of either the Pfizer-BioNTech BNT162b2 vaccine (n=8) or the Moderna mRNA-1273 vaccine (n=2). In ten to eleven COVID-19 convalescent patients and a few infection-naive healthy vaccine recipients, the spike-specific CD4+ TCR repertoire before mRNA vaccination was compared with the repertoire after mRNA vaccination. In the convalescent cohort there were six males and four females, among whom were two Hispanic individuals, seven Caucasians, two Asians and one multiracial person. Post-vaccine blood samples were collected a median of around 70 days after the second vaccine dose, ranging from roughly 12 to 250 days.

Library construction relied on PCR. DNA from cultured CD4+ T cells underwent TCR sequencing with the Oncomine TCR Beta short-read assay at the Johns Hopkins FTIC core. Genomic DNA was extracted from the cultured CD4+ T cells with the QIAamp micro DNA kit. Oncomine TCR Beta libraries from cultured CD4+ T cells were pooled with unique dual indexes and sequenced on an Illumina iSeq 100. The original pipeline was this. Non-productive sequences were filtered out, and CDR3s that did not start with C, did not end with F or W, or were shorter than 7 amino acids were discarded. Antigen-specific clonotypes were identified using the MANAFEST web application through comparison of peptide-stimulated wells with reference and other culture wells. To be called positive, a clone needed an FDR below 0.05, an odds ratio above 5, and a productive frequency above 0.1% in at least two of three replicate wells. A clonotype was classed as cross-reactive if the clonotype showed significant expansion both in SARS-CoV-2 spike wells and in at least one common cold coronavirus spike condition. Using R version 3.6.1, CDR3 homology was evaluated through Levenshtein distances (stringdist) along with unrooted phylogenetic trees (ape). TCRdb trimmed the raw reads at Q25, called clones with MiXCR and kept productive beta chains. One record per CDR3 amino acid sequence lists the most common genes and DNA. TCRdb assigned the V and J calls; the authors' analysis was not used. The sample table lists about 20,000 distinct CDR3 sequences, around 60% of them with a count of one. Just under 9% of the sample is taken by the ten largest.

General findings and caveats noted by the study authors: In convalescent patients, a median approximately 83% of post-vaccine SARS-CoV-2-reactive clones were detected only after vaccination, and vaccine-specific priming was suggested by this finding. Relatively few convalescent patients were included in the study, and early timepoints after natural infection were not analyzed. An increase in the median number of SARS-CoV-2-reactive clonotypes from approximately 21 after infection to roughly 36 after vaccination was observed, but the change was not found to be significant. Of the vaccine-specific clones in convalescent patients, 304 of 307, or nearly all, reacted only to SARS-CoV-2 spike and did not cross-react with common cold coronaviruses.

The trim is 2 bases for V and 0 bases for J, with a gap of 11 bases between the germline ends. Spanning cysteine to phenylalanine, the CDR3 consists of 16 amino acids. This entry keeps only the CDR3 DNA: 48 bases, framed from base 1. The CDR1 and CDR2 encoded by the germline V gene are MNHEY and SVGAGI. The treatment or condition tag for this specimen amounts to: 10-day PBMC culture with coronavirus spike peptide pools or control peptides (ViraFEST assay). The ViraFEST assay, used in the study, expanded antigen-specific T cells with peptide pools and then identified the expanded clonotypes through TCR sequencing. The convalescent patients' positive SARS-CoV-2 PCR tests fell between March and December 2020, which was before the Alpha, Beta and Delta variants emerged in the United States. More than 1.5 million PBMCs per well were cultured in IMDM with roughly 4.8% human AB serum and 9 to 10 IU/ml IL-2, plus 10 ug/ml peptide pools. On days 3 and 7, half of the culture medium was replaced with fresh IL-2-containing medium. After 10 days of culture, CD4+ T cells were isolated by negative selection with the EasySep CD4+ T cell isolation kit. Ficoll-Paque Plus gradient centrifugation was used to isolate PBMCs from whole blood, and the isolated PBMCs were then either used fresh or cryopreserved at -140C. Each culture condition was generally run in triplicate wells.

A word on this clonotype: It lacks a known antigen. No base quality information exists; no much larger clone differs at one position.

The chain uses TRBV6-5 and TRBJ2-1; a confident D gene designation cannot be given. The source of this sequence is a human donor who had recovered from COVID-19. Sequencing was performed on CD4+ T cells from blood, cultured in vitro, taken after SARS-CoV-2 vaccination. The CDR3 here reads CASSYRALSSYNEQFF. The bases are TGTGCCAGCAGTTACCGGGCGCTGAGCTCCTACAATGAGCAGTTCTTC.